The following is a T cell receptor (beta chain) sequence with its context. The data are from a study of T cell changes during pregnancy in multiple sclerosis. The CDR3 length is 18 residues. Trimming at V came to 3 bases and at J to 1 base, leaving 9 bases not matched to a gene. Germline V gene lookup returns CDR1 SEHNR and CDR2 FQNEAQ (reference sequence). Libraries were prepared by immunoSEQ multiplex PCR; TCRdb keeps only in-frame clonotypes and omits some of them. The sample lists around 44,000 clones, around 92% occurring once. Sequencing used CD8+ T cells from peripheral blood mononuclear cells, obtained in the third trimester of pregnancy. This receptor was taken from a female donor with multiple sclerosis, enrolled in a pregnancy study. The J gene is TRBJ1-5, the V gene TRBV7-9, with 10 bases fitting TRBD1. The CDR3, as DNA: TGTGCCAGCAGCTTCCGGGACAGGGGTTTGTGGAGCAATCAGCCCCAGCATTTT. Amino acid sequence: CASSFRDRGLWSNQPQHF.